This T cell receptor (beta chain) was captured in a study of CD8+ T cells in alopecia areata. As to this clone: As yet, its antigen is unknown.

Study results and limitations: Affected lesional scalp, above all in alopecia totalis/universalis, was more clonal than normal scalp. Among patients, TCR sharing was less clear than in mice, a difference possibly due in part to HLA diversity in the patient population.

The CDR3 runs to 15 residues. Germline lookup yields CDR1 GTSNPN and CDR2 SVGIG (reference sequence). Trimming cost V 0 bases and J 5 bases; bases outside gene matches: 7. Separation by sorting yielded CD4+ and CD8+ T cells from PBMCs. Extraction of RNA preceded its reverse transcription into cDNA, which served as the sequencing template. Assay: immunoSEQ multiplex PCR; the TCRdb copy retains only in-frame clones and omits some. The data show approximately 89,000 clones, roughly half seen once. The chain carries TRBV30 and TRBJ2-1; 7 positions agree with TRBD2. The receptor was isolated from a human donor with alopecia areata. The sequencing input was NKG2D-high CD8+ T cells sorted from blood. CDR3 amino acids: CAWSVSRELDNEQFF. In nucleotides, the CDR3 is TGTGCCTGGAGTGTATCGCGGGAGCTCGACAATGAGCAGTTCTTC.